These 16 T cell receptor beta chains share one sample of origin, sequenced in a study of naive and memory T cell subsets. Study observations and caveats: Naive repertoires, especially CD8, held a few larger clonotypes, possibly memory cells re-expressing CD45RA.

Both TRBC1 and TRBC2 were covered by a beta constant-region primer of two equimolar oligonucleotides. Ligated cDNA was amplified by four rounds of PCR with nested alpha and beta constant-region primers and SP2. MiXCR, run by TCRdb on the UMI-ligation and nested PCR reads, gives a single entry per CDR3 protein. The sample records 90,000 to 120,000 distinct CDR3 sequences, approximately 15% being singletons. No antigen has been assigned to these receptors. The sample taken for sequencing was naive CD8+ T cells from blood. The receptors stem from a human donor in good health.

The gene calls are TRBV6-2 or TRBV6-3 and TRBJ2-5; TRBD1 is a possible D gene (6 bases). The CDR3 length is 14 residues. The ends were cut back, 5 bases at V and 4 bases at J, with 14 bases in the middle. Germline V lookup: CDR1 MNHEY, CDR2 SVGEGT. CDR3 coding DNA: TGTGCCAGCAGTCCATCAACAGGGCTAGAGACCCAGTACTTC. Protein sequence: CASSPSTGLETQYF.

This chain links TRBV19 with TRBJ2-1; D not resolved. This CDR3 is 15 amino acids long. The germline gives CDR1 LNHDA, CDR2 SQIVND (reference sequence). V dropped 5 bases and J dropped 7 bases, with 18 bases sitting between them. The DNA of the CDR3 is TGTGCCAGTAGTGTGACCGGGCCCCCGGTTAATGAGCAGTTCTTC. It translates to CASSVTGPPVNEQFF. Complete variable domain (other parts from reference TRBV19 and TRBJ2-1): DGGITQSPKYLFRKEGQNVTLSCEQNLNHDAMYWYRQDPGQGLRLIYYSQIVNDFQKGDIAEGYSVSREKKESFPLTVTSAQKNPTAFYLCASSVTGPPVNEQFFGPGTRLTVL.

This clonotype was counted a few times. The chain carries TRBV12-3 or TRBV12-4 and TRBJ2-7; D might be TRBD2 (6 bases). CDR3 length: 17 residues. Between the trimmed V and J ends, which lost 2 bases and 1 base, there was a span of 18 bases. CDR3 in amino acids: CASSLPRPMGGSYEQYF. In nucleotides, the CDR3 is TGTGCCAGCAGTTTACCCCGTCCAATGGGGGGATCCTACGAGCAGTACTTC.

CDR3 sequence (DNA): TGTGCCAGCAGTTTCCCCGGGCTGGGGGCCAACGTCCTGACTTTC. This codes for CASSFPGLGANVLTF. The chain has TRBV12-3 or TRBV12-4 and TRBJ2-6; D gene uncertain. V was trimmed by 3 bases and J by 4 bases, leaving 10 bases between them. This CDR3 has 15 amino acids.

CDR3 amino acids: CASSVPPTGGAYEQYF. Here the CDR3 DNA reads TGTGCCAGCAGTGTACCCCCGACAGGGGGGGCCTACGAGCAGTACTTC. V is TRBV6-2 or TRBV6-3 and J is TRBJ2-7; 9 bases fit TRBD1. In germline, CDR1 is MNHEY, CDR2 SVGEGT. The CDR3 totals 16 residues. The trim removed 5 bases at V and 2 bases at J, leaving 10 bases unmatched.

The chain employs TRBV7-2 and TRBJ1-1; no reliable D call. V was clipped by 2 bases and J by 8 bases, with 15 bases between them. There are 14 residues in the CDR3. Germline loops: CDR1 SGHTA, CDR2 FQGNSA. The CDR3 here is CASSLFRWAGEAFF. The CDR3 DNA reads as TGTGCCAGCAGCTTATTTCGCTGGGCAGGAGAAGCTTTCTTT.

A few counts support this clonotype. The chain carries TRBV5-6 and TRBJ2-3; D gene ambiguous. The V end was cut by 3 bases, the J end by 4 bases, with 9 bases between. This CDR3 spans 13 amino acids. CDR1 SGHDT and CDR2 YYEEEE come from the germline V gene. The CDR3 nucleotides read TGTGCCAGCAGCTCCGGATATTCAGATACGCAGTATTTT. This codes for CASSSGYSDTQYF.

This clonotype appeared many times. V gene TRBV15 combines with J gene TRBJ1-5; the D is unclear. The V and J ends lost 0 bases and 5 bases respectively, with 14 bases between them. The germline V gene encodes CDR1 LNHNV and CDR2 YYDKDF (reference sequence). The CDR3 runs 16 residues. The CDR3 loop is CATSRDYRLDDQPQHF. The CDR3 DNA sequence: TGTGCCACCAGCAGAGATTACAGACTCGATGATCAGCCCCAGCATTTT.

This clonotype was picked up a small number of times. CDR3 sequence (DNA): TGTGCCAGCAGTTTATCCCTGAACACTGAAGCTTTCTTT. Amino acid sequence: CASSLSLNTEAFF. The chain is built from TRBV12-3 or TRBV12-4 and TRBJ1-1; D not certain. The CDR3 runs to 13 residues. V was pared by 2 bases and J by 0 bases, with 4 bases between.

This clonotype has a count of ten or more. The chain couples TRBV27 to TRBJ2-1; D is uncertain. Germline assignment: CDR1 MNHEY and CDR2 SMNVEV (reference sequence). Deletions cut 2 bases from V and 0 bases from J, with 11 bases between. The CDR3 runs 16 residues. The CDR3 nucleotides are TGTGCCAGCAGTTTAAGGTACAGCAGCTCCTACAATGAGCAGTTCTTC. Its protein product is CASSLRYSSSYNEQFF.

The sample holds many counts of this clonotype. The V gene is TRBV4-3, the J gene TRBJ2-7, with D uncertain. The CDR3 runs 15 residues. Germline-derived CDR1 and CDR2 are LGHNA and YSLEER. V was clipped by 0 bases and J by 2 bases, with 11 bases between them. CDR3 sequence reads: CASSQDWGRTYEQYF. In nucleotides, the CDR3 is TGCGCCAGCAGCCAAGACTGGGGTCGCACCTACGAGCAGTACTTC.

This clonotype was counted many times. The chain couples TRBV12-3 or TRBV12-4 to TRBJ2-1; 10 bases match TRBD2. The CDR3 extends over 15 amino acids. Germline trimming cut 4 bases from V and 4 bases from J; bases unmatched to any gene: 4. CDR3 protein: CASSSVLAGYNEQFF. In DNA, the CDR3 is TGTGCCAGCAGTTCTGTACTAGCGGGATACAATGAGCAGTTCTTC.

V gene TRBV24-1 combines with J gene TRBJ2-2, with TRBD1 as a possible D gene (6 bases). The V gene lost 2 bases and the J gene lost 2 bases, with 14 bases spanning the gap. CDR1 is KGHDR, CDR2 SFDVKD, per germline. This CDR3 region has 17 residues. The CDR3 DNA is TGTGCCACCAGTGATTGGGCCTGGACAGAAAACACCGGGGAGCTGTTTTTT. It specifies CATSDWAWTENTGELFF.

There are a few counts of this clonotype. The CDR3 protein is CATSDGIDRTYNEQFF. In nucleotides, the CDR3 is TGTGCCACCAGCGATGGGATCGACAGGACCTACAATGAGCAGTTCTTC. This rearrangement joins TRBV15 to TRBJ2-1; the D gene is possibly TRBD1 (6 bases). The CDR3 sequence is 16 residues long. Trimming took 5 bases from V and 2 from J, leaving 16 bases between them. CDR1 is LNHNV and CDR2 is YYDKDF in the germline V gene (reference sequence).

The DNA for the CDR3 is TGCGCCAGCAGCCAAGAACCGGGACTCTACGAGCAGTACTTC. Translation: CASSQEPGLYEQYF. The chain is built from TRBV4-3 and TRBJ2-7; D is perhaps TRBD2 (6 bases). V was pared by 0 bases and J by 3 bases, with 9 bases between. CDR3 length: 14 amino acids. CDR1 is LGHNA, CDR2 YSLEER, per germline.

In its sample, this clonotype was seen a few times. V and J are TRBV7-9 and TRBJ2-7, with 8 bases lining up with TRBD1. Germline V gene lookup returns CDR1 SEHNR and CDR2 FQNEAQ (reference sequence). The V gene end was trimmed by 3 bases and the J gene end by 0 bases; junction bases not matched to a gene: 7. The CDR3 is 16 residues long. The CDR3: CASSFSTGQDSYEQYF. The CDR3 bases are TGTGCCAGCAGCTTTTCCACGGGACAGGACTCCTACGAGCAGTACTTC.